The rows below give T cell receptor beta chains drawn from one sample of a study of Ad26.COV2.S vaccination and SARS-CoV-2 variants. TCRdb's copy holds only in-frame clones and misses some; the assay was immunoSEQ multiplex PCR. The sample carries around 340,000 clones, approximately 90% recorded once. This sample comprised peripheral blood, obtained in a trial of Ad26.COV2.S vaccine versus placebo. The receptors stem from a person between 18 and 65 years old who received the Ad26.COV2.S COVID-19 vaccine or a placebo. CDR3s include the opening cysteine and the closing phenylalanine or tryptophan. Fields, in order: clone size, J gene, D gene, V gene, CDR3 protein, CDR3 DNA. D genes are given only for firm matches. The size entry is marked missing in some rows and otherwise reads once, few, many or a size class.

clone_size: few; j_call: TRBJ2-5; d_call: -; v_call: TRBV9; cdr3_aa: CASSSRPAGETQYF; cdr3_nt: TGTGCCAGCAGCTCTCGACCGGCCGGCGAGACCCAGTACTTC
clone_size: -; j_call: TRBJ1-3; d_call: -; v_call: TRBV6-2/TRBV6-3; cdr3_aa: CASSYWGRFSGNTIYF; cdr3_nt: TGTGCCAGCAGTTACTGGGGACGGTTCTCTGGAAACACCATATATTTT
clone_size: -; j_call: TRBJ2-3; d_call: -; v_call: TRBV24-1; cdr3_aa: CATSDPTTDTQYF; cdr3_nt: TGTGCCACCAGTGACCCTACCACAGATACGCAGTATTTT
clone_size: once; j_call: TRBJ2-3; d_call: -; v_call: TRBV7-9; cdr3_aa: CASSLGEFKDTQYF; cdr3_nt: TGTGCCAGCAGCTTAGGGGAATTTAAAGATACGCAGTATTTT
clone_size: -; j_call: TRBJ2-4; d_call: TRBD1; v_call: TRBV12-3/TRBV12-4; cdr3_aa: CASIRTGGFIQYF; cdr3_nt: TGTGCCAGCATCCGGACAGGGGGATTCATTCAGTACTTC
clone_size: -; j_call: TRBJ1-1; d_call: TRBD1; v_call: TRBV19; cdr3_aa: CASSGRDSEDTEAFF; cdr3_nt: TGTGCCAGTAGTGGGAGGGACAGTGAGGACACTGAAGCTTTCTTT
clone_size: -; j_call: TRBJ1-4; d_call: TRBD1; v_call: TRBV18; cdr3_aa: CASSKSTGITNEKLFF; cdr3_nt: TGTGCCAGCTCAAAATCGACAGGGATCACTAATGAAAAACTGTTTTTT
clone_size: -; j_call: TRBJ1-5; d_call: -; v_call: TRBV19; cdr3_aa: CASSIGTSGNNQPQHF; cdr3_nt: TGTGCCAGTAGTATCGGGACATCGGGAAACAATCAGCCCCAGCATTTT
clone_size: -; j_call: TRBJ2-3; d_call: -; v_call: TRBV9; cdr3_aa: CASSVDGATDTQYF; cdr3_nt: TGTGCCAGCAGCGTAGACGGGGCCACAGATACGCAGTATTTT
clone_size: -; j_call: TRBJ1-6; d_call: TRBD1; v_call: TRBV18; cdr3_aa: CASSPLDRDSPLHF; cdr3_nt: TGTGCCAGCTCACCGCTAGACAGGGATTCACCCCTCCACTTT
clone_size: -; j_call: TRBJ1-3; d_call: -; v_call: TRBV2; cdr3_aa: CASSKRRQANTIYF; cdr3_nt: TGTGCCAGCAGTAAAAGGCGGCAGGCCAACACCATATATTTT
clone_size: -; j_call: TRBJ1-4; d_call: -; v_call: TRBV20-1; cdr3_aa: CSARSGEKLFF; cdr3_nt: TGCAGTGCCAGAAGTGGTGAAAAACTGTTTTTT
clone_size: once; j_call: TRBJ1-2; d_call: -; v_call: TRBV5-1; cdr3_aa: CASSLGTPNYGYTF; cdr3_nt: TGCGCCAGCAGCTTGGGGACCCCTAACTATGGCTACACCTTC
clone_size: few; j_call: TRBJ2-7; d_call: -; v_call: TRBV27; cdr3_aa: CASSLFGVGEQYF; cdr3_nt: TGTGCCAGCAGTTTATTCGGGGTTGGCGAGCAGTACTTC
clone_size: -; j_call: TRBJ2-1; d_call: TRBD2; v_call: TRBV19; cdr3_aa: CASSLAGPAYNEQFF; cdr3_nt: TGTGCCAGTAGTCTAGCGGGCCCCGCCTACAATGAGCAGTTCTTC
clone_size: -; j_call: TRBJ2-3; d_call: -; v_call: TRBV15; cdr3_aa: CATSRGRFGKQDTQYF; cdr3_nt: TGTGCCACCAGCAGAGGGCGCTTTGGCAAGCAAGATACGCAGTATTTT
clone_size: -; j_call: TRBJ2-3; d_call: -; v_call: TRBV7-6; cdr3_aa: CASSIKQGRVWTDTQYF; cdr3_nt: TGTGCCAGCAGCATAAAACAGGGAAGGGTCTGGACAGATACGCAGTATTTT
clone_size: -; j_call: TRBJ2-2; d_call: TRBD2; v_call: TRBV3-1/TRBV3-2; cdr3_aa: CASSQGARLAGKSGELFF; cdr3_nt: TGTGCCAGCAGCCAAGGAGCCCGGCTAGCGGGAAAATCCGGGGAGCTGTTTTTT
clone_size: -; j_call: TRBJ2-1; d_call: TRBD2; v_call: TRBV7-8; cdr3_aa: CASSLAALAGGNEQFF; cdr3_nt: TGTGCCAGCAGCTTAGCGGCACTAGCGGGGGGAAATGAGCAGTTCTTC
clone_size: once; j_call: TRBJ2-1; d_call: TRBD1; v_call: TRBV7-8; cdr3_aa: CASSLTQGAVGLNEQFF; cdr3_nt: TGTGCCAGCAGCTTAACACAGGGGGCTGTGGGACTGAATGAGCAGTTCTTC
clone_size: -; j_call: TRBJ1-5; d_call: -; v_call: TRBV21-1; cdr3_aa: CASSAQTGYSNQPQHF; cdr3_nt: TGTGCCAGCAGCGCCCAGACGGGTTATAGCAATCAGCCCCAGCATTTT
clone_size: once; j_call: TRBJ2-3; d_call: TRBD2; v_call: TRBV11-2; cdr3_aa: CASSLRASGGGFTDTQYF; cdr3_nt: TGTGCCAGCAGCCTCCGAGCTAGCGGGGGGGGGTTCACAGATACGCAGTATTTT
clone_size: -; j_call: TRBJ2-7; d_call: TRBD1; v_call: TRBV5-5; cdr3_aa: CASSYGDSLYEQYF; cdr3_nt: TGTGCCAGCAGCTATGGGGACAGCCTCTACGAGCAGTACTTC
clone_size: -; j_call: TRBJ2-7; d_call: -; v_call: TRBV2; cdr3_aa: CASNDGTDAYEQYF; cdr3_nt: TGTGCCAGCAATGATGGGACCGACGCCTACGAGCAGTACTTC
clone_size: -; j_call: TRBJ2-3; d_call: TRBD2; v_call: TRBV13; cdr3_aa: CASSYTSGTDTQYF; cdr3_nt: TGTGCCAGCAGCTATACTAGCGGCACAGATACGCAGTATTTT
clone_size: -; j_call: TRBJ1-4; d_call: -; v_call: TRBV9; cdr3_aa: CASSVGQAAEKLFF; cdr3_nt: TGTGCCAGCAGCGTAGGACAGGCGGCAGAAAAACTGTTTTTT
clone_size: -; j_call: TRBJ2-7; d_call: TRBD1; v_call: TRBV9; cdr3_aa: CASSVAPTGPYEQYF; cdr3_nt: TGTGCCAGCAGCGTAGCCCCGACAGGGCCCTACGAGCAGTACTTC
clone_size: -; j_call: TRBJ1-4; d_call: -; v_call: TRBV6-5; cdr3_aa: CASSGLSNEKLFF; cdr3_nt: TGTGCCAGCAGCGGCCTGAGTAATGAAAAACTGTTTTTT
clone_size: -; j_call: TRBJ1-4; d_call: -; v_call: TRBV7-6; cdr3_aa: CASQPGATNEKLFF; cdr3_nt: TGTGCCAGTCAACCAGGCGCAACTAATGAAAAACTGTTTTTT
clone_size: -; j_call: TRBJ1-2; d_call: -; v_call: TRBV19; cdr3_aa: CASSPGGGDYGYTF; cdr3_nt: TGTGCCAGTAGTCCCGGGGGTGGCGACTATGGCTACACCTTC
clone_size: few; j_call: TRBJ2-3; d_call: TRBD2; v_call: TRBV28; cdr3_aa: CASSIGLAEATVTDTQYF; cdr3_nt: TGTGCCAGCAGTATTGGACTAGCGGAGGCGACGGTAACAGATACGCAGTATTTT